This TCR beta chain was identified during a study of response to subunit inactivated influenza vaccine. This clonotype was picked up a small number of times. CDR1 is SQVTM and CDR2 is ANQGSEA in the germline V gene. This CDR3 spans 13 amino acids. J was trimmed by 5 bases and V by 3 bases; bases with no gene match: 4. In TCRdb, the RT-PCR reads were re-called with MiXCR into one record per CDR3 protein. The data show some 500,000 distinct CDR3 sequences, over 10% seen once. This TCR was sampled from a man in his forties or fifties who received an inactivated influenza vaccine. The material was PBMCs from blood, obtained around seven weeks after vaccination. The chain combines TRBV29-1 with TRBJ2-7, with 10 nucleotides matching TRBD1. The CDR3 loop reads CSVDGQGVNEQYF. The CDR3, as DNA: TGCAGCGTTGATGGACAGGGGGTAAACGAGCAGTACTTC.